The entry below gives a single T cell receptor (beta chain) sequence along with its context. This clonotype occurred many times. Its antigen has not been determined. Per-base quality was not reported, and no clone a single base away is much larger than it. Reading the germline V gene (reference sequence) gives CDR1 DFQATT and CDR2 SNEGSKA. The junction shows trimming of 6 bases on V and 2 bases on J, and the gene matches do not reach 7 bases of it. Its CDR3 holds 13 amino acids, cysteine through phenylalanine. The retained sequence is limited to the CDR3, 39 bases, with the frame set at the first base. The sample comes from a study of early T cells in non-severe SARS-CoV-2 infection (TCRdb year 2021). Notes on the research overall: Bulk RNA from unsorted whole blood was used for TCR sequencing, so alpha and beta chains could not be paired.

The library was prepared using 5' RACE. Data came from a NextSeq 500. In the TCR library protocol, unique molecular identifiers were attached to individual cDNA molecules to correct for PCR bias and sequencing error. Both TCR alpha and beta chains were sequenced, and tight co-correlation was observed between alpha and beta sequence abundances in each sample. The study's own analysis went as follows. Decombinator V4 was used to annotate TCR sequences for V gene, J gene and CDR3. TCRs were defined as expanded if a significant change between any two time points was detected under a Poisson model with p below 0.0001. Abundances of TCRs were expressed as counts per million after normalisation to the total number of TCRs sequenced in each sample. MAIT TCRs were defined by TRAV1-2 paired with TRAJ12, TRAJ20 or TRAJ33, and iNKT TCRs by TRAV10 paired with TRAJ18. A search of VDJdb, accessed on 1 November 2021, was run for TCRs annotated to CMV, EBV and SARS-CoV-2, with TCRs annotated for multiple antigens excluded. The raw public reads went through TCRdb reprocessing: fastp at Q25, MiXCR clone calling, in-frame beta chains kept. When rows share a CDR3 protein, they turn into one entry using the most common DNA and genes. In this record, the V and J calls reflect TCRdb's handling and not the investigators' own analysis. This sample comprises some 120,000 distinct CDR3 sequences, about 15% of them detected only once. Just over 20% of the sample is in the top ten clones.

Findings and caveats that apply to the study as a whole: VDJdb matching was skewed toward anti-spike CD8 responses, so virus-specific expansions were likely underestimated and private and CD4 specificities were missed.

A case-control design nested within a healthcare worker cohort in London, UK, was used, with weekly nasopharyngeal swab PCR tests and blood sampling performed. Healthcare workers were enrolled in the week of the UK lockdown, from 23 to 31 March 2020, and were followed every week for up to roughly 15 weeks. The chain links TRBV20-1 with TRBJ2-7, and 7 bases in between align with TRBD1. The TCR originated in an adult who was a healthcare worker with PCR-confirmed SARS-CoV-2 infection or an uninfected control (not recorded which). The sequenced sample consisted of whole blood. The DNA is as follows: TGCAGTGCCCCCGGGACAGACACCTACGAGCAGTACTTC. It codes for CSAPGTDTYEQYF.